What follows is one T cell receptor (beta chain) and its context. Its target is unknown. This record comes from a study of T cell responses to AZD1222 COVID-19 vaccine. The study, taken as a whole, reports: Reportedly, close to half of spike-specific TCRs are directed against unmutated variant regions. Spike-specific TCR breadth and depth were elevated following two AZD1222 doses. Dominant at 160-218 and 743-854, vaccine-associated CD4 TCRs also spanned spike. Donors, mostly white British, included more females; clonal diversity was possibly underestimated.

The method was immunoSEQ multiplex PCR; TCRdb's version includes in-frame clones alone and lacks a portion of them. This sample has tens of thousands of clones, with 88% found just once. Germline CDR1 and CDR2: MDHEN and SYDVKM. The CDR3 loop spans 14 amino acids. Trimming cost V 7 bases and J 3 bases; bases outside gene matches: 6. The rearrangement joins TRBV28 to TRBJ2-3, with 8 bases lining up with TRBD2. Sequences were derived from peripheral blood, sampled on day 0 of MenACWY control vaccination. The TCR was taken from an adult in good health. The chain's CDR3 is CASKGGGSTDTQYF. DNA of the CDR3: TGTGCCAGCAAGGGCGGGGGGTCGACAGATACGCAGTATTTT.